A single sample gave rise to the 23 T cell receptor beta chains below, sequenced in a study of blood T cells in healthy people across ages. A second PCR of 7 to 11 cycles used a sample-barcoded 5' primer and a J-beta primer mix. In TCRdb, the 5' RACE reads were re-called with MiXCR into one record per CDR3 protein. The sample has 1.5 million to 2 million distinct CDR3 sequences; roughly 32% are singletons. Sequenced input: blood. The receptors here all came from a woman in her 30s in good health.

This clonotype was counted between two and nine times. The V gene is TRBV28, the J gene TRBJ1-2; D might be TRBD1 (6 bases). The CDR3 has 15 residues. V shed 4 bases and J shed 7 bases, with 19 bases lying between them. Germline assignment: CDR1 MDHEN and CDR2 SYDVKM. CDR3 in DNA: TGTGCCAGCAGTTGGGGGGGCGCTGCTAGCTCTGGCTACACCTTC. Protein: CASSWGGAASSGYTF.

This chain uses TRBV5-6 with TRBJ1-1; a possible D gene is TRBD1 (5 bases). The CDR3 is 14 residues long. V gave up 2 bases and J gave up 6 bases, with 14 bases separating them. Germline V gene lookup returns CDR1 SGHDT and CDR2 YYEEEE. DNA for the CDR3: TGTGCCAGCAGCTTTGGGGCAGGGATCCCTGAAGCTTTCTTT. Amino acid sequence: CASSFGAGIPEAFF. Full variable domain (outside the CDR3, taken from reference TRBV5-6 and TRBJ1-1): DAGVTQSPTHLIKTRGQQVTLRCSPKSGHDTVSWYQQALGQGPQFIFQYYEEEERQRGNFPDRFSGHQFPNYSSELNVNALLLGDSALYLCASSFGAGIPEAFFGQGTRLTVV.

This clonotype occurred a few times. The chain carries TRBV20-1 and TRBJ2-6; the D gene is possibly TRBD2 (6 bases). V was trimmed by 4 bases and J by 2 bases, leaving 12 bases between them. The germline V gene has CDR1 DFQATT and CDR2 SNEGSKA (reference sequence). The CDR3 covers 15 residues. CDR3: CSAMTGDPGANVLTF. The CDR3 DNA is TGCAGTGCTATGACGGGGGACCCTGGGGCCAACGTCCTGACTTTC.

This clonotype was found a few times. The rearrangement uses TRBV20-1 and TRBJ2-5; D could derive from TRBD1 or TRBD2 (5 bases each). CDR3 length: 13 residues. Germline assignment: CDR1 DFQATT and CDR2 SNEGSKA (reference sequence). The germline V and J ends were trimmed by 3 bases and 5 bases, with 13 bases remaining between them. The DNA of the CDR3 is TGCAGTGCTAGTGGGACGGAGTTTGAGACCCAGTACTTC. Protein: CSASGTEFETQYF.

This clonotype was observed a handful of times. A junction end diverges from the germline sequence, so it may reflect a read error. The chain combines TRBV3-1 with TRBJ2-7; maybe TRBD1 (6 bases). This CDR3 is built from 14 residues. CDR1 is LGHDT and CDR2 is YNNKEL in the germline V gene (reference sequence). The CDR3 DNA reads TGTGCCAGCAACCAAAGGGCCAGGGGCGACGAGCAGTACTTC. It is translated as CASNQRARGDEQYF.

This clonotype was counted only a few times. The V gene is TRBV5-1, the J gene TRBJ2-1; 13 nucleotides match TRBD2. The CDR3 covers 18 residues. CDR1 and CDR2 (germline): SGHRS, YFSETQ. The V gene end was trimmed by 4 bases and the J gene end by 5 bases; junction bases not matched to a gene: 12. The CDR3 spells CASSPRLAGGVEHNEQFF. The DNA of the CDR3 is TGCGCCAGCAGCCCCAGACTAGCGGGAGGCGTCGAACACAATGAGCAGTTCTTC.

This clonotype was observed a handful of times. The rearrangement joins TRBV11-2 to TRBJ2-1; TRBD2 agrees at 9 bases. The CDR3 is made up of 21 amino acids. After removal of 1 base from V and 4 bases from J, the junction contained 20 bases not matched to a gene. Germline V gives CDR1 SGHAT, CDR2 FQNNGV. CDR3 in amino acids: CASSLGLASGDPRSYYNEQFF. The CDR3 nucleotides are TGTGCCAGCAGCTTAGGTCTTGCTAGCGGGGATCCTCGATCCTATTACAATGAGCAGTTCTTC. Looking up the rest from reference TRBV11-2 and TRBJ2-1 gives the full variable domain: EAGVAQSPRYKIIEKRQSVAFWCNPISGHATLYWYQQILGQGPKLLIQFQNNGVVDDSQLPKDRFSAERLKGVDSTLKIQPAKLEDSAVYLCASSLGLASGDPRSYYNEQFFGPGTRLTVL.

The sample holds a few counts of this clonotype. The J gene is TRBJ2-1, the V gene TRBV2; 10 bases align to TRBD1. The germline V gene has CDR1 SNHLY and CDR2 FYNNEI. Trimming at V came to 7 bases and at J to 13 bases, leaving 13 bases not matched to a gene. This CDR3 has 14 amino acids. In DNA, the CDR3 is TGTGCCAGCAAATCGGACAGGGGGTTAGGGGCACAGTTCTTC. Its translation: CASKSDRGLGAQFF.

The CDR3 is CASSEQYYEQYF. As DNA, the CDR3 is TGTGCCAGCAGCGAGCAGTACTACGAGCAGTACTTC. The chain combines TRBV2 with TRBJ2-7, with D hard to call. This CDR3 contains 12 residues. Per germline, CDR1 SNHLY and CDR2 FYNNEI. V dropped 6 bases and J dropped 3 bases, with 9 bases sitting between them.

The chain employs TRBV4-2 and TRBJ2-1; 8 bases are shared with TRBD1. With 0 bases clipped from V and 6 bases from J, the junction kept 10 bases outside the gene matches. CDR3 length equals 17 residues. Germline V gene lookup returns CDR1 LGHNA and CDR2 YNFKEQ. CDR3 sequence reads: CASSQDNGQGAGNEQFF. The CDR3 DNA is TGTGCCAGCAGCCAAGATAACGGGCAGGGGGCGGGCAATGAGCAGTTCTTC.

This clonotype was observed a few times. The chain carries TRBV18 and TRBJ2-4; perhaps TRBD2 as D (5 bases). CDR1 is KGHSH and CDR2 is LQKENI in the germline V gene. Trimming stripped 0 bases from V and 4 bases from J, with 7 bases between. CDR3 length: 14 residues. In DNA, the CDR3 is TGTGCCAGCTCACCACCGGAGGAAAAAAACATTCAGTACTTC. It encodes CASSPPEEKNIQYF.

The chain has TRBV3-1 and TRBJ2-1; D not resolved. Trimming removed 1 base at V and 0 bases at J, with 13 bases between. This CDR3 has 17 residues. The V gene's germline CDR1 is LGHDT and CDR2 YNNKEL (reference sequence). The CDR3 region has the DNA TGTGCCAGCAGCCAAGTTGAGACGAGTTACTCCTACAATGAGCAGTTCTTC. Residues: CASSQVETSYSYNEQFF.

This chain joins TRBV9 and TRBJ2-5; 8 bases match TRBD2. CDR3 length equals 15 residues. Germline trimming cut 3 bases from V and 4 bases from J; bases unmatched to any gene: 8. Germline CDR1 SGDLS, CDR2 YYNGEE. The CDR3 nucleotides are TGTGCCAGCAGCGCCCCGGGAGGGGGTCCAGAGACCCAGTACTTC. Protein sequence: CASSAPGGGPETQYF.

CDR3 DNA sequence: TGTGCCAGCCGTCGGGAGGAGAGCAATCAGCCCCAGCATTTT. Translating it yields CASRREESNQPQHF. V and J are TRBV19 and TRBJ1-5; no reliable D call. Trimming pared 9 bases from V and 1 base from J, leaving 13 bases between. Germline assignment: CDR1 LNHDA and CDR2 SQIVND (reference sequence). This CDR3 is built from 14 residues.

This clonotype was picked up a small number of times. This sequence may be a read error, since a much larger clone differs from it by one base. V gene TRBV3-1 combines with J gene TRBJ2-6; tentative D call: TRBD1 (6 bases). CDR3 size: 14 residues. Germline CDR1 LGHDT, CDR2 YNNKEL (reference sequence). CDR3 in DNA: TGTGCCAGCAGCCAGGGGGCTGGGGCCAACGTCCGGACTTTC. It translates to CASSQGAGANVRTF.

About this clonotype: At one of its ends the junction is not consistent with the germline gene, which may arise from a read error. V and J are TRBV5-1 and TRBJ2-1; unclear D gene. CDR1 and CDR2 (germline): SGHRS, YFSETQ. The CDR3 runs to 15 residues. In DNA, the CDR3 is TGCGCCAGCAGCTTGGGGACCTACTCCCACAATGAGCAGTTCTTC. Translated: CASSLGTYSHNEQFF.

This clonotype was detected a few times. The CDR3 bases are TGTGCCAGCAGCTACGGGGGCGTCGACTTACACTATGGCTACACCTTC. Its translation is CASSYGGVDLHYGYTF. The rearrangement links TRBV6-2 or TRBV6-3 to TRBJ1-2, with D possibly matching TRBD1 (6 bases). CDR3 length equals 16 residues. Per germline, CDR1 MNHEY and CDR2 SVGEGT. Trimming removed 6 bases at V and 3 bases at J, with 20 bases between.

The J gene is TRBJ1-2, the V gene TRBV12-3 or TRBV12-4; D remains unclear. The CDR3 spans 13 residues. Trimming removed 5 bases from V and 7 bases from J, with 14 bases in between. The CDR3 coding sequence is TGTGCCAGCAGTAATATTGGGATCTCTGGCTACACCTTC. Its translation: CASSNIGISGYTF.

This clonotype has a count of ten or more. The V and J genes are TRBV29-1 and TRBJ2-3; D gene uncertain. Germline values: CDR1 SQVTM, CDR2 ANQGSEA. The CDR3 contains 15 residues. V lost 3 bases, J lost 0 bases, and 13 bases lay in between. The chain's CDR3 is CSVEQLRSSTDTQYF. The DNA of the CDR3 is TGCAGCGTTGAGCAGCTCAGGTCTAGCACAGATACGCAGTATTTT.

This clonotype was recorded once. The J gene is TRBJ2-4, the V gene TRBV20-1; 8 bases fit TRBD2. The V gene end was trimmed by 5 bases and the J gene end by 3 bases; junction bases not matched to a gene: 15. Looked up from germline, CDR1 is DFQATT and CDR2 is SNEGSKA (reference sequence). The CDR3 has 17 residues. CDR3 protein: CSAPLAVQKGGKNIQYF. The CDR3 nucleotides read TGCAGTGCTCCACTAGCGGTCCAAAAGGGTGGCAAAAACATTCAGTACTTC.

This clonotype was picked up a small number of times. CDR3 nucleotide sequence: TGTGCCAGCAGTGTATCCCTGAAGGGCACTGAAGCTTTCTTT. Its translation: CASSVSLKGTEAFF. The gene calls are TRBV2 and TRBJ1-1; D is unresolved. Trimming took off 4 bases at V and 4 bases at J, with 13 bases between the two ends. The CDR3 is 14 amino acids. The germline V gene has CDR1 SNHLY and CDR2 FYNNEI.

This clonotype was seen only a few times. The chain couples TRBV4-1 to TRBJ1-1; perhaps TRBD1 as D (6 bases). The CDR3 has 13 residues. The V gene lost 4 bases and the J gene lost 4 bases, with 10 bases spanning the gap. Germline assignment: CDR1 MGHRA and CDR2 YSYEKL. The CDR3 reads CASSPQGITEAFF. The DNA for the CDR3 is TGCGCCAGCAGCCCTCAGGGGATCACTGAAGCTTTCTTT.

CDR3 protein: CAISRRGTDTQYF. CDR3 nucleotide sequence: TGTGCCATCTCCCGGCGGGGCACAGATACGCAGTATTTT. This chain links TRBV5-6 with TRBJ2-3, with D perhaps TRBD2 (5 bases). This CDR3 region has 13 residues. V was pared by 9 bases and J by 1 base, with 12 bases between. Germline lookup yields CDR1 SGHDT and CDR2 YYEEEE.